This TCR beta chain was profiled in a study of shared clonotypes between healthy human individuals. A remark on this clone: The antigen remains unidentified.

The authors' processing: Junction-only immunoSEQ data arrived without quality scores, meaning filtering differed. Generated by immunoSEQ multiplex PCR, the TCRdb table keeps only in-frame clones and is missing some. Clone size and the V and J calls come from that table; the DNA yielded D and trimming. The data hold approximately 470,000 clones, with approximately 82% observed a single time. Findings and caveats of the study: The low donor count limited represented genetic and exposure-history diversity. Clonotype sharing among donors, it was expected, would be affected by sequencing depth.

The V gene lost 4 bases and the J gene lost 0 bases, with 15 bases spanning the gap. Germline CDR1 reads MNHEY; CDR2 reads SVGAGI. The CDR3 totals 16 residues. This chain uses TRBV6-5 with TRBJ1-1, with a weak D call TRBD1 (5 bases). Sequencing was done on a sample of PBMCs. The sequence came from a woman aged 40 to 50 in good health. Some clones in this sample may be carry-over from other donors' samples. In DNA, the CDR3 is TGTGCCAGCAGTTTCACAGGACCGGTGATGAACACTGAAGCTTTCTTT. It codes for CASSFTGPVMNTEAFF.